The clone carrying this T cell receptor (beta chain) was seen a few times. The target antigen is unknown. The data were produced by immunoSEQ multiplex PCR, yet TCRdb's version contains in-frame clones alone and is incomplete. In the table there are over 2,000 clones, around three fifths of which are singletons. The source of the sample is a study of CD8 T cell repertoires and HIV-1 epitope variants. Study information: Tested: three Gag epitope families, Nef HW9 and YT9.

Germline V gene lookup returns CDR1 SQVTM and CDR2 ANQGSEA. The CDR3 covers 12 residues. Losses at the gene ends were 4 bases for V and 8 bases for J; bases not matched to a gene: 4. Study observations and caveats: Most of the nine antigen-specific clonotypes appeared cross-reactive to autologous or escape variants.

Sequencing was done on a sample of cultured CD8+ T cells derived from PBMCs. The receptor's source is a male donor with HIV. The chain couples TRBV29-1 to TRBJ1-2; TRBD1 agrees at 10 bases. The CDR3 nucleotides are TGCAGCGTTGTAAGGGGACAGGGGGGCTACACCTTC. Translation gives CSVVRGQGGYTF. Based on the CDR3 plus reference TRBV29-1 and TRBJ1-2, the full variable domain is SAVISQKPSRDICQRGTSLTIQCQVDSQVTMMFWYRQQPGQSLTLIATANQGSEATYESGFVIDKFPISRPNLTFSTLTVSNMSPEDSSIYLCSVVRGQGGYTFGSGTRLTVV.